This entry concerns a single TCR beta chain. Its antigen is currently unknown. The CDR3 covers 14 residues. V lost 3 bases and J 4 bases, leaving 10 bases between the germline ends. Germline V gene data show CDR1 as KGHDR and CDR2 as SFDVKD. This sample was taken from a study of T cell responses to AZD1222 COVID-19 vaccine. Study results and caveats: Repertoire samples came only from after the peak T cell response. Among spike-specific TCRs, nearly half reportedly target unmutated variant regions. In a largely white British group with more females than males, clonal diversity was possibly underestimated.

Libraries were prepared by immunoSEQ multiplex PCR; TCRdb keeps only in-frame clonotypes and omits some of them. Altogether around 120,000 clones are present, approximately 90% being singletons, with the ten largest covering 7% to 8.5%. The sequence came from an adult in good health. The sample was peripheral blood, taken on day 0 of AZD1222 vaccination. The V call is TRBV24-1, the J call TRBJ2-3; tentatively, D is TRBD2 (6 bases). The CDR3 DNA follows: TGTGCCACCAGTGATCCTGCGGGGCCAGATACGCAGTATTTT. Its translation is CATSDPAGPDTQYF.